This is a list of T cell receptor beta chains from one sample in a study of cytomegalovirus exposure and HLA in healthy donors. Profiled with immunoSEQ multiplex PCR; TCRdb holds only in-frame clones, not every one. The sample carries some 120,000 clones, 75% to 85% recorded once. Sequenced sample: PBMCs. These receptors originate from a man in his forties in good health and CMV-seronegative. CDR3s include the opening cysteine and the closing phenylalanine or tryptophan. D genes are given only for firm matches. Expanded clones get a size class; other rows say once, few or many, or leave the size out.

>TRBJ2-3|TRBD1|TRBV30|NA
TGTGCCTGGAGTAGCCAGGGGGCTGGTACGCAGTATTTT
CAWSSQGAGTQYF
>TRBJ2-5|TRBD2|TRBV7-2|NA
TGTGCCAGCAGCTTAACAACTAGCGGACAAGAGACCCAGTACTTC
CASSLTTSGQETQYF
>TRBJ2-7|TRBD2|TRBV20-1|once
TGCAGTGCCCAAGCGGGGGGAGAGCAGTACTTC
CSAQAGGEQYF
>TRBJ1-5|NA|TRBV10-3|few
TGTGCCATCAGTTCGGGACTCCTTTCGCCCCAGCATTTT
CAISSGLLSPQHF
>TRBJ2-7|TRBD2|TRBV7-8|NA
TGTGCCAGCAGCAAACTAGCGGGCAGCTCCTACGAGCAGTACTTC
CASSKLAGSSYEQYF
>TRBJ2-1|TRBD1|TRBV10-3|NA
TGTGCCATCATAGCCGGGACAGGCATCTACAATGAGCAGTTCTTC
CAIIAGTGIYNEQFF
>TRBJ2-5|TRBD1|TRBV12-5|few
TGTGCTAGTGCTCGGACAGGTCGGGAGACCCAGTACTTC
CASARTGRETQYF
>TRBJ1-2|NA|TRBV6-6|NA
TGTGCCAGCAGTTTGGCAGGGCATGGCTACACCTTC
CASSLAGHGYTF
>TRBJ2-3|TRBD2|TRBV9|NA
TGTGCCAGCAGCGCCCTTGCGGGAGCGATGACAGATACGCAGTATTTT
CASSALAGAMTDTQYF
>TRBJ1-5|NA|TRBV4-1|NA
TGCGCCAGCAGCCAAGGCCGCACGGACTTAAATCAGCCCCAGCATTTT
CASSQGRTDLNQPQHF
>TRBJ2-1|NA|TRBV5-1|NA
TGCGCCAGCAGCTTGGAGAGAGGGAATGAGCAGTTCTTC
CASSLERGNEQFF
>TRBJ1-4|NA|TRBV6-1|NA
TGTGCCAGCAGACTGCCGCCCTCGCAGGGTGAAAAACTGTTTTTT
CASRLPPSQGEKLFF
>TRBJ2-7|TRBD2|TRBV10-3|few
TGTGCCATCAGTGAAGGGTCTAGCGGGAGCAAGCAGTACTTC
CAISEGSSGSKQYF
>TRBJ1-6|NA|TRBV6-5|NA
TGTGCCAGCAGGAACAGGGTGATTAATTCACCCCTCCACTTT
CASRNRVINSPLHF
>TRBJ1-5|NA|TRBV29-1|NA
TGCAGCGTTCTGGGGGGGGGCGATCAGCCCCAGCATTTT
CSVLGGGDQPQHF
>TRBJ2-2|TRBD1|TRBV7-9|NA
TGTGCCAGCAGCGAGGGACAGGTGAACACCGGGGAGCTGTTTTTT
CASSEGQVNTGELFF
>TRBJ2-5|NA|TRBV5-1|NA
TGCGCCAGCAGCTTCGGGGAACGGGAGACCCAGTACTTC
CASSFGERETQYF
>TRBJ1-2|TRBD1|TRBV5-1|NA
TGCGCCAGCAGCTCCGCACAGGGGAACTATGGCTACACCTTC
CASSSAQGNYGYTF
>TRBJ2-7|TRBD1|TRBV5-4|NA
TGTGCCAGCAGCTTGCACGGACAGGGGGGAAGGAGCTCCTACGAGCAGTACTTC
CASSLHGQGGRSSYEQYF
>TRBJ2-2|TRBD1|TRBV5-8|NA
TGTGCCAGCAGCCCAAGACAGGGAACCGGGGAGCTGTTTTTT
CASSPRQGTGELFF
>TRBJ2-1|TRBD2|TRBV6-6|NA
TGTGCCAGCAGGAACCCTAGCGGGAGGGCCCCAATTCAGTTCTTC
CASRNPSGRAPIQFF
>TRBJ1-2|TRBD1|TRBV6-1|NA
TGTGCCAGCAGTGAAGGGGCAGGGGGCGGTTATGGCTACACCTTC
CASSEGAGGGYGYTF
>TRBJ2-1|TRBD2|TRBV19|NA
TGTGCCAGTAGCCTTAGCGGGTTCTACAATGAGCAGTTCTTC
CASSLSGFYNEQFF
>TRBJ1-1|NA|TRBV25-1|NA
TGTGCCAGCAGTGTCGGACAATTGAACACTGAAGCTTTCTTT
CASSVGQLNTEAFF
>TRBJ2-1|NA|TRBV6-4|NA
TGTGCCAGCAGTCGGGACATCAATGAGCAGTTCTTC
CASSRDINEQFF
>TRBJ2-7|NA|TRBV11-2|NA
TGTGCCAGCAGCTTAAATGCGGCCGGCTCCTACGAGCAGTACTTC
CASSLNAAGSYEQYF
>TRBJ1-4|NA|TRBV5-6|NA
TGTGCCAGCAGCTCGTCGGCCTCGGGGGGTGAAAAACTGTTTTTT
CASSSSASGGEKLFF
>TRBJ1-2|NA|TRBV5-4|NA
TGTGCCAGCAGCTGGACGAGGGGGAGCTATGGCTACACCTTC
CASSWTRGSYGYTF
>TRBJ1-1|NA|TRBV30|NA
TGTGCCTGGAGTGTACAACAAAACACTGAAGCTTTCTTT
CAWSVQQNTEAFF
>TRBJ1-3|NA|TRBV7-2|NA
TGTGCCAGCAGCTTGGGGCTCAACAGGGCCTATATTTCTGGAAACACCATATATTTT
CASSLGLNRAYISGNTIYF
>TRBJ2-3|TRBD2|TRBV5-1|NA
TGCGCCAGCAGCTACGGGACTAGCGCGGATACGCAGTATTTT
CASSYGTSADTQYF
>TRBJ2-7|TRBD2|TRBV6-5|NA
TGTGCCAGCAGTTACCGAGCGGGAGCAGGGTACGAGCAGTACTTC
CASSYRAGAGYEQYF
>TRBJ2-5|TRBD2|TRBV2|few
TGTGCCAGCAGGGAGACTAGCGGGGACGAGACCCAGTACTTC
CASRETSGDETQYF
>TRBJ2-5|TRBD2|TRBV2|NA
TGTGCCAGCAGTGAGCGGGAGTGGGAGACCCAGTACTTC
CASSEREWETQYF
>TRBJ2-7|TRBD2|TRBV19|NA
TGTGCCAGTAGCACGGGACTAGCGGGAGTTCCGTACTTC
CASSTGLAGVPYF
>TRBJ2-7|TRBD2|TRBV28|once
TGTGCCAGCAGTTTATTGGGCAGCGGGAGGGGATACGAGCAGTACTTC
CASSLLGSGRGYEQYF
>TRBJ2-1|TRBD2|TRBV9|NA
TGTGCCAGCAGCCCCCAGGGGTTTAGCGGGAGGTCTGGCAATGAGCAGTTCTTC
CASSPQGFSGRSGNEQFF
>TRBJ1-1|NA|TRBV18|NA
TGTGCCAGCTCACCTACCTCAGGGATAGCTTTCTTT
CASSPTSGIAFF
>TRBJ2-5|NA|TRBV25-1|NA
TGTGCCAGCGGCGGTAGGTCATACCAAGAGACCCAGTACTTC
CASGGRSYQETQYF
>TRBJ1-1|TRBD1|TRBV7-9|NA
TGTGCCAGCAGTCGAACAGGGGGATTCACTGAAGCTTTCTTT
CASSRTGGFTEAFF
>TRBJ1-1|TRBD1|TRBV5-1|NA
TGCGCCAGCAGCTACAGGGGGCGCACTGAAGCTTTCTTT
CASSYRGRTEAFF